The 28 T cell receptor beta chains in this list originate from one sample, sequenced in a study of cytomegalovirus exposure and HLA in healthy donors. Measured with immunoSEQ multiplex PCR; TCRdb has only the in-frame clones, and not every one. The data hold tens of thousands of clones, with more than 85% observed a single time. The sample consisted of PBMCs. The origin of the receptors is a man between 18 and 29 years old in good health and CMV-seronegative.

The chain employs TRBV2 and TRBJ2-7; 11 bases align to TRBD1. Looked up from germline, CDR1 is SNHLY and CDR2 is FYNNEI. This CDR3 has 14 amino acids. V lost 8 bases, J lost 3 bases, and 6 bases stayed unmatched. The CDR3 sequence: CASQPGQGGYEQYF. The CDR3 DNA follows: TGTGCCAGCCAACCGGGACAGGGGGGCTACGAGCAGTACTTC.

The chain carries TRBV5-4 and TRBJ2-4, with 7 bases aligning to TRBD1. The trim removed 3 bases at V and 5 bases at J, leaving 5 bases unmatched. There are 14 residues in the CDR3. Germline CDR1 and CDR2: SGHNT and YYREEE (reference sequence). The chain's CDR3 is CASSSRQGQNIQYF. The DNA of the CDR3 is TGTGCCAGCAGCTCCCGACAGGGACAAAACATTCAGTACTTC.

CDR3 amino acids: CASYPPGQSYEQYF. CDR3 DNA: TGTGCCAGCTACCCTCCGGGACAGTCGTACGAGCAGTACTTC. V is TRBV6-1 and J is TRBJ2-7; TRBD1 aligns across 7 bases. This CDR3 is 14 amino acids long. V shed 8 bases and J 4 bases; nucleotides not matched to a gene: 11. Germline V gene sequence: CDR1 MNHNS, CDR2 SASEGT.

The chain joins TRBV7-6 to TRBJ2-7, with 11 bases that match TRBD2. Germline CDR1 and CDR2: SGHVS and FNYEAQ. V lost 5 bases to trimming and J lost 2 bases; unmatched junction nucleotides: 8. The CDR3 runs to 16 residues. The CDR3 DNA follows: TGTGCCAGCAGCCCTCCTAGCGGGGGGTCCCCCTACGAGCAGTACTTC. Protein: CASSPPSGGSPYEQYF.

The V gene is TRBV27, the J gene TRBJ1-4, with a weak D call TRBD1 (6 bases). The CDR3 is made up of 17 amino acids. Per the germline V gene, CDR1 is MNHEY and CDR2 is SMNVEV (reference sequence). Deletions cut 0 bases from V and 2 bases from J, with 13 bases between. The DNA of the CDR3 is TGTGCCAGCAGTTTATCGTTTGATGGGGGCACTAATGAAAAACTGTTTTTT. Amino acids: CASSLSFDGGTNEKLFF.

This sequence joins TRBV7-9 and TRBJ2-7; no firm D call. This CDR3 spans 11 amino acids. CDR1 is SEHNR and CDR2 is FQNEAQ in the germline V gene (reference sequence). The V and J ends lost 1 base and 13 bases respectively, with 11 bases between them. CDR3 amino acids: CASSLGSRSYF. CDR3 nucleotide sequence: TGTGCCAGCAGCTTAGGATCCCGAAGCTACTTC. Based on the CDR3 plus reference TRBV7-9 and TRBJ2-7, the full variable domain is DTGVSQNPRHKITKRGQNVTFRCDPISEHNRLYWYRQTLGQGPEFLTYFQNEAQLEKSRLLSDRFSAERPKGSFSTLEIQRTEQGDSAMYLCASSLGSRSYFGPGTRLTVT.

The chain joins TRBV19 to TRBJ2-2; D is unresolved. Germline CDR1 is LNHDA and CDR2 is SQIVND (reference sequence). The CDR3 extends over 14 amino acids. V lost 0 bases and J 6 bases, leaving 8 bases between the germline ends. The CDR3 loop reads CASSIEIGPGELFF. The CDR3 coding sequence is TGTGCCAGTAGTATAGAAATTGGCCCCGGGGAGCTGTTTTTT. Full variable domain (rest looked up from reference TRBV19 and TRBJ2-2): DGGITQSPKYLFRKEGQNVTLSCEQNLNHDAMYWYRQDPGQGLRLIYYSQIVNDFQKGDIAEGYSVSREKKESFPLTVTSAQKNPTAFYLCASSIEIGPGELFFGEGSRLTVL.

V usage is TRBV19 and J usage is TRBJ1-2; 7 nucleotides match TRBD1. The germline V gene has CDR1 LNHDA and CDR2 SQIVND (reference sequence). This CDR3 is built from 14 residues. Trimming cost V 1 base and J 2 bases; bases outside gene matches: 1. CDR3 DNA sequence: TGTGCCAGTAGTATAGGAGGGGGCAACTATGGCTACACCTTC. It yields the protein CASSIGGGNYGYTF. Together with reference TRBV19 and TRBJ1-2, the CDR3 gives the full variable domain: DGGITQSPKYLFRKEGQNVTLSCEQNLNHDAMYWYRQDPGQGLRLIYYSQIVNDFQKGDIAEGYSVSREKKESFPLTVTSAQKNPTAFYLCASSIGGGNYGYTFGSGTRLTVV.

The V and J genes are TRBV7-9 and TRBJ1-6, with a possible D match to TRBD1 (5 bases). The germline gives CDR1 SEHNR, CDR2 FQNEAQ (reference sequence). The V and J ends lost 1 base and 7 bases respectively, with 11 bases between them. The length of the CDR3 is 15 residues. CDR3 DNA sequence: TGTGCCAGCAGCTTAGATTGGGGCCCAAATTCACCCCTCCACTTT. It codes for CASSLDWGPNSPLHF.

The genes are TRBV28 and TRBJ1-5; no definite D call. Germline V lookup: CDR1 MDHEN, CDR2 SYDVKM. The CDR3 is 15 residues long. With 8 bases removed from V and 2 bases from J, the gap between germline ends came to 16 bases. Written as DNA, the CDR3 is TGTGCCAGCGAGGGCGGTCGGAGTGGCAATCAGCCCCAGCATTTT. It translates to CASEGGRSGNQPQHF.

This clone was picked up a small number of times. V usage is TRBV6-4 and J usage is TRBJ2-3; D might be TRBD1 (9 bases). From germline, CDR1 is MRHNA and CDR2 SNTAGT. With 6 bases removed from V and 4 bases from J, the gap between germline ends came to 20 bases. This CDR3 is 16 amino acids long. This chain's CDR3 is CASSPGGGQGADTQYF. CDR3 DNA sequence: TGTGCCAGCAGCCCCGGGGGGGGACAGGGCGCAGATACGCAGTATTTT.

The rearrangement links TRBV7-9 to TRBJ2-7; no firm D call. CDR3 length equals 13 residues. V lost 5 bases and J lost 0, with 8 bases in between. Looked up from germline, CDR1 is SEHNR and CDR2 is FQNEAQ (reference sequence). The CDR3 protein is CASSPTGSYEQYF. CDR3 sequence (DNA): TGTGCCAGCAGCCCGACGGGCTCCTACGAGCAGTACTTC.

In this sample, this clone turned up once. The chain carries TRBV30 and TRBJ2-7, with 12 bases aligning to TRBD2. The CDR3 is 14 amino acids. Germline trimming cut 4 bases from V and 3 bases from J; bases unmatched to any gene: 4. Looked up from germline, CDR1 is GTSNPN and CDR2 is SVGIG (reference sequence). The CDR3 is CAWTSGRGGYEQYF. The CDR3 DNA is TGTGCCTGGACTAGCGGGAGGGGGGGCTACGAGCAGTACTTC.

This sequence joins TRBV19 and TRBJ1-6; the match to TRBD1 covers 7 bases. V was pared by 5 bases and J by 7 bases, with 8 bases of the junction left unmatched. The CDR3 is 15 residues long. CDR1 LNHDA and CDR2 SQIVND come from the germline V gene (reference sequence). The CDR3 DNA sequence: TGTGCCAGTAGTGGCGACAGGGTAACGAATTCACCCCTCCACTTT. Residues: CASSGDRVTNSPLHF.

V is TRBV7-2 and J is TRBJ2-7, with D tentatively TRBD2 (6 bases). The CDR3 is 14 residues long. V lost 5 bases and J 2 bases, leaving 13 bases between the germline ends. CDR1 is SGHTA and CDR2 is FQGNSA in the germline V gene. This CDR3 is CASSLGGATYEQYF. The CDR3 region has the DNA TGTGCCAGCAGCCTCGGAGGGGCGACCTACGAGCAGTACTTC.

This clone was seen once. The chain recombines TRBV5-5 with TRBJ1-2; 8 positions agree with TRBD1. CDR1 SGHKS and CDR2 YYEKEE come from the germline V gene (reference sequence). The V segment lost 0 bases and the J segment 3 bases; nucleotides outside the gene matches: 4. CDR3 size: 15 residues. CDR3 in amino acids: CASSLGQGRDYGYTF. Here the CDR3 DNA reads TGTGCCAGCAGCTTGGGACAGGGGAGGGACTATGGCTACACCTTC. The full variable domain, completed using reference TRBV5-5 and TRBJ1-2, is DAGVTQSPTHLIKTRGQQVTLRCSPISGHKSVSWYQQVLGQGPQFIFQYYEKEERGRGNFPDRFSARQFPNYSSELNVNALLLGDSALYLCASSLGQGRDYGYTFGSGTRLTVV.

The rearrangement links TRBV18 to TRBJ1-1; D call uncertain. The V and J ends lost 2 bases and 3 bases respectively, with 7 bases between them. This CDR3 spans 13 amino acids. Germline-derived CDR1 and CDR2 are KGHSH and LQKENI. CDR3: CASSPNSDTEAFF. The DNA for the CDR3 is TGTGCCAGCTCACCAAATTCGGACACTGAAGCTTTCTTT.

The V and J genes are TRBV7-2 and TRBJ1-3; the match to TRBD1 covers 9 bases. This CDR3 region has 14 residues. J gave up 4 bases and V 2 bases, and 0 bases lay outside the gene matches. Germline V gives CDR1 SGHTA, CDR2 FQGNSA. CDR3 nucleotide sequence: TGTGCCAGCAGCTTAACAGGGGGCGGAAACACCATATATTTT. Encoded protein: CASSLTGGGNTIYF.

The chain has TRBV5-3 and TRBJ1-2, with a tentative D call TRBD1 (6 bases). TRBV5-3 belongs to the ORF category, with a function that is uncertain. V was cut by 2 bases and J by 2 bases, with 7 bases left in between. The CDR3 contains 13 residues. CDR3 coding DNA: TGTGCCAGAAGCTTAGGACAGAACTATGGCTACACCTTC. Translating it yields CARSLGQNYGYTF.

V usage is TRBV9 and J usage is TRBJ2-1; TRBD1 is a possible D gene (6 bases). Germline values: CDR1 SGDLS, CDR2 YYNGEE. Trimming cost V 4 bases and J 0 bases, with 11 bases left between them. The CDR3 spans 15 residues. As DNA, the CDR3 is TGTGCCAGCAGCCCCGAGGGACACTCCTACAATGAGCAGTTCTTC. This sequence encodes CASSPEGHSYNEQFF.

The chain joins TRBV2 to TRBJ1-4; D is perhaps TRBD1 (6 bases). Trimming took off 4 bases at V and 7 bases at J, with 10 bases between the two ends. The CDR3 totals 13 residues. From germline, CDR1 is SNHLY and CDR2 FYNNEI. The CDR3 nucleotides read TGTGCCAGCAGTGGGACAGTTGTTGAAAAACTGTTTTTT. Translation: CASSGTVVEKLFF. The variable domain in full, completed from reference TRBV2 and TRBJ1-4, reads EPEVTQTPSHQVTQMGQEVILRCVPISNHLYFYWYRQILGQKVEFLVSFYNNEISEKSEIFDDQFSVERPDGSNFTLKIRSTKLEDSAMYFCASSGTVVEKLFFGSGTQLSVL.

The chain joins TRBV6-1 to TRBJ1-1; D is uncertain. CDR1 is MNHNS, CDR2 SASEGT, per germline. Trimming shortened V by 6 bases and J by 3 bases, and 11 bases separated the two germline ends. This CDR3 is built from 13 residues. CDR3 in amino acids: CASSYSWDTEAFF. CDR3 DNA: TGTGCCAGCAGCTACAGTTGGGACACTGAAGCTTTCTTT.

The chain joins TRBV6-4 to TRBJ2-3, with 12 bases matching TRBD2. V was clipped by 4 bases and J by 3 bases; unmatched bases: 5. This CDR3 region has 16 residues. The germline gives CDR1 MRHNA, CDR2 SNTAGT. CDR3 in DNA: TGTGCCAGCAGTGGACTAGCGGGAGAGGGAACAGATACGCAGTATTTT. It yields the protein CASSGLAGEGTDTQYF.

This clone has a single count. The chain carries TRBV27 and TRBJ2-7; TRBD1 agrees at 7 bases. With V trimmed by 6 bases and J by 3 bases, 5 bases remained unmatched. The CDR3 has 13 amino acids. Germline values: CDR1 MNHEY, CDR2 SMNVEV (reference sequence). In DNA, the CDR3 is TGTGCCAGCAGGCCGGGACAGAGCTACGAGCAGTACTTC. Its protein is CASRPGQSYEQYF.

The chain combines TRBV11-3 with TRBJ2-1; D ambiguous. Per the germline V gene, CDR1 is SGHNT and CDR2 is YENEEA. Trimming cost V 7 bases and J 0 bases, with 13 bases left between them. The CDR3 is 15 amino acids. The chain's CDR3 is CASTTLESSYNEQFF. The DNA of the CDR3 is TGTGCCAGCACCACCCTGGAGAGCTCCTACAATGAGCAGTTCTTC.

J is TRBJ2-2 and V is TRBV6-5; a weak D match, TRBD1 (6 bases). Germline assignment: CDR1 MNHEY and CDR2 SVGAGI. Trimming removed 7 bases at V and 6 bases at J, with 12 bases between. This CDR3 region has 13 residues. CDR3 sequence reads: CASTLQGSGELFF. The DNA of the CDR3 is TGTGCCAGCACTTTACAGGGCTCCGGGGAGCTGTTTTTT.

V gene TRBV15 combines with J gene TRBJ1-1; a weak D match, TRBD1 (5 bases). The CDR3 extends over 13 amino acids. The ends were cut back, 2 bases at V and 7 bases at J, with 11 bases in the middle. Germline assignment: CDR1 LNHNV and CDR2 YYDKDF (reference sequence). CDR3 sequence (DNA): TGTGCCACCAGCAGAAGTACAGGTGGTGAAGCTTTCTTT. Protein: CATSRSTGGEAFF.

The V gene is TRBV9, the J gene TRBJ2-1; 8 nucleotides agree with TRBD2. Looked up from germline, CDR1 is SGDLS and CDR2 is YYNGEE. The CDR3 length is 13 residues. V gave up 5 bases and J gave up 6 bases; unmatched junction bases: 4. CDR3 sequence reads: CASSPGTSNEQFF. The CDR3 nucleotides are TGTGCCAGCAGTCCCGGGACTAGCAATGAGCAGTTCTTC.